Shown below are 30 T cell receptor beta chains from a single sample sequenced in a study of blood T cell repertoires in COVID-19. Method: immunoSEQ multiplex PCR; TCRdb's copy keeps in-frame clones and lacks some. The top ten clones hold roughly an eighth of a sample with approximately 180,000 clones, around 87% of them seen once. Sequencing used peripheral blood. Receptor source: a woman aged 65 to 85 with COVID-19, enrolled during active disease.

The rearrangement joins TRBV12-5 to TRBJ2-3; TRBD2 matches 8 bases. V lost 0 bases, J lost 3 bases, and 8 bases stayed unmatched. CDR1 and CDR2 (germline): LGHNT, FRNRAP. The CDR3 runs 17 residues. CDR3 DNA sequence: TGTGCTAGTGGTTTGGTACGGGGGGGGCTTAGGACAGATACGCAGTATTTT. Translated: CASGLVRGGLRTDTQYF.

The J gene is TRBJ2-5, the V gene TRBV5-1; 10 bases fit TRBD2. The J segment lost 4 bases and the V segment lost 0 bases, leaving 15 bases of the junction unmatched. This CDR3 has 19 amino acids. Germline V gene sequence: CDR1 SGHRS, CDR2 YFSETQ. The CDR3 loop is CASSLAGRAGGPSGETQYF. For the CDR3, the DNA is TGCGCCAGCAGCTTGGCCGGGAGAGCGGGAGGGCCTTCGGGAGAGACCCAGTACTTC.

The rearrangement joins TRBV5-1 to TRBJ2-1; 7 positions match TRBD2. Trimming at V came to 0 bases and at J to 6 bases, leaving 15 bases not matched to a gene. CDR1 SGHRS and CDR2 YFSETQ come from the germline V gene. This CDR3 is 18 amino acids long. DNA of the CDR3: TGCGCCAGCAGCTTGGTCGGTTGGTTGCGGGAGATGGTCAATGAGCAGTTCTTC. Amino acids: CASSLVGWLREMVNEQFF.

This chain links TRBV5-6 with TRBJ1-4, with TRBD1 identical over 7 bases. Looked up from germline, CDR1 is SGHDT and CDR2 is YYEEEE. J gave up 6 bases and V 2 bases, and 4 bases lay outside the gene matches. The CDR3 runs to 14 residues. The chain's CDR3 is CASSFQQGYEKLFF. The DNA of the CDR3 is TGTGCCAGCAGCTTTCAACAGGGGTATGAAAAACTGTTTTTT.

The chain recombines TRBV3-1 (or the pseudogene TRBV3-2) with TRBJ1-1; D might be TRBD1 (5 bases). The CDR3 length is 13 residues. From germline, CDR1 is LGHDT and CDR2 YNNKEL (reference sequence). The V and J ends lost 5 bases and 8 bases respectively, with 15 bases between them. The CDR3 spells CASSSGGAREAFF. The CDR3 coding sequence is TGTGCCAGCAGCTCCGGTGGGGCAAGAGAAGCTTTCTTT.

This chain connects TRBV11-2 to TRBJ2-1; TRBD1 matches at 9 bases. The CDR3 loop spans 16 amino acids. Germline V gene data show CDR1 as SGHAT and CDR2 as FQNNGV. V lost 4 bases to trimming and J lost 6 bases; unmatched junction nucleotides: 10. The CDR3 loop reads CASSSLQGALGNEQFF. CDR3 nucleotide sequence: TGTGCCAGCAGCTCTCTACAGGGGGCGCTTGGCAATGAGCAGTTCTTC.

The V and J genes are TRBV7-2 and TRBJ2-2, with TRBD1 matching 7 bases. The J segment lost 7 bases and the V segment lost 1 base, leaving 3 bases of the junction unmatched. Germline CDR1 reads SGHTA; CDR2 reads FQGNSA. The CDR3 is 14 residues long. The CDR3 here is CASSLGSGGGELFF. CDR3 in DNA: TGTGCCAGCAGCTTAGGGTCAGGGGGCGGGGAGCTGTTTTTT.

The chain couples TRBV28 to TRBJ2-2; D call uncertain. The V end was cut by 7 bases, the J end by 1 base, with 10 bases between. Looked up from germline, CDR1 is MDHEN and CDR2 is SYDVKM. The CDR3 length is 14 residues. The CDR3 DNA sequence: TGTGCCAGCACCGAGTCAGGGAACACCGGGGAGCTGTTTTTT. The encoded protein is CASTESGNTGELFF.

V gene TRBV19 combines with J gene TRBJ1-2; TRBD1 matches at 10 bases. Germline CDR1 is LNHDA and CDR2 is SQIVND (reference sequence). V was clipped by 6 bases and J by 4 bases; unmatched bases: 5. This CDR3 spans 14 amino acids. The CDR3, as DNA: TGTGCCAGTAGCCGCGGACAGGGGGGCTATGGCTACACCTTC. It specifies CASSRGQGGYGYTF. The whole variable domain, remainder taken from reference TRBV19 and TRBJ1-2, is DGGITQSPKYLFRKEGQNVTLSCEQNLNHDAMYWYRQDPGQGLRLIYYSQIVNDFQKGDIAEGYSVSREKKESFPLTVTSAQKNPTAFYLCASSRGQGGYGYTFGSGTRLTVV.

The chain recombines TRBV2 with TRBJ2-3; weak D call: TRBD2 (6 bases). Germline loops: CDR1 SNHLY, CDR2 FYNNEI. The CDR3 contains 14 residues. The V and J ends lost 1 base and 6 bases respectively, with 11 bases between them. The CDR3 DNA reads as TGTGCCAGCAGTGAAGGGGGGAGGAGCGATACGCAGTATTTT. This encodes CASSEGGRSDTQYF.

This clone was picked up one time. The rearrangement links TRBV5-1 to TRBJ1-2; TRBD1 agrees at 7 bases. The V and J ends lost 6 bases and 4 bases, in that order; junction bases with no gene match: 9. The CDR3 runs 14 residues. Germline V gene data show CDR1 as SGHRS and CDR2 as YFSETQ. The CDR3: CASTRQEGAYGYTF. CDR3 nucleotide sequence: TGCGCCAGCACCCGTCAAGAGGGGGCCTATGGCTACACCTTC.

The chain carries TRBV11-3 and TRBJ1-2; tentatively, D is TRBD1 (6 bases). The V end lost 5 bases, the J end lost 6 bases, and 22 bases lay between the germline ends. The germline V gene encodes CDR1 SGHNT and CDR2 YENEEA. The CDR3 consists of 16 residues. CDR3 DNA sequence: TGTGCCAGCAGCCTGCGCGGCAGGGGCCCACTGGATGGCTACACCTTC. It specifies CASSLRGRGPLDGYTF.

This clone was seen a single time. The genes are TRBV24-1 and TRBJ2-2; 7 nucleotides match TRBD1. This CDR3 contains 17 residues. CDR1 and CDR2 (germline): KGHDR, SFDVKD. Trimming cost V 3 bases and J 4 bases; bases outside gene matches: 10. Here the CDR3 reads CATSDPTTGALTGELFF. CDR3 DNA sequence: TGTGCCACCAGTGATCCTACTACAGGGGCCCTCACCGGGGAGCTGTTTTTT.

The CDR3 spells CASSPGLASYEQYF. The CDR3, as DNA: TGTGCCAGCAGCCCGGGACTAGCTTCCTACGAGCAGTACTTC. The rearrangement links TRBV6-5 to TRBJ2-7; 9 positions agree with TRBD2. The trim removed 6 bases at V and 1 base at J, leaving 4 bases unmatched. The CDR3 totals 14 residues. CDR1 MNHEY and CDR2 SVGAGI come from the germline V gene.

The J gene is TRBJ2-2, the V gene TRBV9; possibly TRBD1 for D (6 bases). Trimming pared 2 bases from V and 4 bases from J, leaving 15 bases between. CDR1 is SGDLS and CDR2 is YYNGEE in the germline V gene. This CDR3 is built from 16 residues. The CDR3 DNA follows: TGTGCCAGCAGCGTTGAGTGGACAGCCAGCACCGGGGAGCTGTTTTTT. The encoded protein is CASSVEWTASTGELFF.

A few counts support this clone. The chain employs TRBV14 and TRBJ2-5; 10 positions match TRBD2. The CDR3 sequence is 16 residues long. CDR1 SGHDN and CDR2 FVKESK come from the germline V gene. Losses at the gene ends were 2 bases for V and 1 base for J; bases not matched to a gene: 4. In nucleotides, the CDR3 is TGTGCCAGCAGCCAAACACTAGCGGGACTCCAAGAGACCCAGTACTTC. This gives the protein CASSQTLAGLQETQYF. Using reference TRBV14 and TRBJ2-5 for the parts outside the CDR3, the full variable domain is EAGVTQFPSHSVIEKGQTVTLRCDPISGHDNLYWYRRVMGKEIKFLLHFVKESKQDESGMPNNRFLAERTGGTYSTLKVQPAELEDSGVYFCASSQTLAGLQETQYFGPGTRLLVL.

About this clone: The sample holds other DNA sequences that translate to the same CDR3. This chain uses TRBV9 with TRBJ1-5; tentative D call: TRBD1 (5 bases). CDR1 and CDR2 from the germline V gene are SGDLS and YYNGEE. The CDR3 loop spans 14 amino acids. V dropped 0 bases and J dropped 1 base, with 5 bases sitting between them. The CDR3 DNA sequence: TGTGCCAGCAGCGTAGGACAGAGCAATCAGCCCCAGCATTTT. The encoded protein is CASSVGQSNQPQHF.

This clone was seen a single time. The V call is TRBV6-2 or TRBV6-3, the J call TRBJ2-3, with TRBD2 identical over 10 bases. The CDR3 extends over 17 amino acids. V shed 5 bases, J shed 1 base, and the junction held 9 bases outside the gene matches. Germline values: CDR1 MNHEY, CDR2 SVGEGT. This CDR3 is CASSTSTGTSGTDTQYF. The CDR3 DNA sequence: TGTGCCAGCAGTACATCCACCGGGACTAGCGGCACAGATACGCAGTATTTT.

This clone showed up just once. The V and J genes are TRBV12-5 and TRBJ2-3; 12 bases line up with TRBD2. CDR3 length: 16 residues. Trimming took 1 base from V and 4 from J; bases not matched to a gene: 3. In germline, CDR1 is LGHNT, CDR2 FRNRAP. The DNA of the CDR3 is TGTGCTAGTGGTTTGGGACTAGCGGGAGTTGCAGATACGCAGTATTTT. This sequence encodes CASGLGLAGVADTQYF.

The chain uses TRBV7-9 and TRBJ2-3, with unresolved D. CDR3 length equals 14 residues. V was clipped by 1 base and J by 4 bases, with 9 bases between them. Looked up from germline, CDR1 is SEHNR and CDR2 is FQNEAQ (reference sequence). The DNA of the CDR3 is TGTGCCAGCAGCTTAGACATCGCTTCAGATACGCAGTATTTT. This codes for CASSLDIASDTQYF. Full variable domain (remainder filled in from reference TRBV7-9 and TRBJ2-3): DTGVSQNPRHKITKRGQNVTFRCDPISEHNRLYWYRQTLGQGPEFLTYFQNEAQLEKSRLLSDRFSAERPKGSFSTLEIQRTEQGDSAMYLCASSLDIASDTQYFGPGTRLTVL.

The chain carries TRBV3-1 (or the pseudogene TRBV3-2) and TRBJ2-2; D may be TRBD1 (6 bases). The CDR3 contains 13 residues. Trimming left V 4 bases short and J 4 bases short, with 7 bases between. CDR1 and CDR2 (germline): LGHDT, YNNKEL (reference sequence). The chain's CDR3 is CASSPRGTGELFF. In DNA, the CDR3 is TGTGCCAGCAGCCCCAGGGGCACCGGGGAGCTGTTTTTT.

CDR3 protein: CASSFRQGHEQYF. The CDR3 DNA is TGTGCCAGCAGTTTTCGGCAGGGCCACGAGCAGTACTTC. The chain is built from TRBV27 and TRBJ2-7; possibly TRBD1 for D (5 bases). Germline values: CDR1 MNHEY, CDR2 SMNVEV (reference sequence). There are 13 residues in the CDR3. The V and J ends lost 3 bases and 5 bases respectively, with 11 bases between them.

The V gene is TRBV5-1, the J gene TRBJ1-2; 8 bases match TRBD1. V was pared by 2 bases and J by 4 bases, with 10 bases of the junction left unmatched. The CDR3 totals 16 residues. The germline CDR1 and CDR2 sequences are SGHRS and YFSETQ. The CDR3 here is CASSLSNSGGGYGYTF. The CDR3 bases are TGCGCCAGCAGCTTAAGTAATTCAGGGGGCGGCTATGGCTACACCTTC.

J is TRBJ2-2 and V is TRBV5-1, with D tentatively TRBD1 (6 bases). Germline V gene lookup returns CDR1 SGHRS and CDR2 YFSETQ. V dropped 4 bases and J dropped 3 bases, with 13 bases sitting between them. The CDR3 extends over 15 amino acids. CDR3 bases: TGCGCCAGCAGCCCCGGACAGACTCACACCGGGGAGCTGTTTTTT. Translated: CASSPGQTHTGELFF.

The chain uses TRBV19 and TRBJ2-3; 10 positions agree with TRBD1. Trimming removed 3 bases from V and 6 bases from J; junction bases left unmatched: 3. The CDR3 covers 14 residues. In germline, CDR1 is LNHDA, CDR2 SQIVND (reference sequence). CDR3 loop: CASSIQDRGDTQYF. CDR3 DNA sequence: TGTGCCAGTAGTATCCAGGACAGGGGGGATACGCAGTATTTT.

This clone was seen more than once but under ten times. The gene calls are TRBV4-1 and TRBJ2-7; 9 nucleotides match TRBD2. There are 16 residues in the CDR3. V shed 0 bases, J shed 2 bases, and the junction held 5 bases outside the gene matches. Germline V gene data show CDR1 as MGHRA and CDR2 as YSYEKL. The CDR3 sequence: CASSQDPASGAYEQYF. The DNA for the CDR3 is TGCGCCAGCAGCCAAGATCCGGCTAGCGGGGCCTACGAGCAGTACTTC.

This clone has ten or more counts. CDR3 amino acids: CASNKMTGGGNTIYF. The CDR3 coding sequence is TGTGCCAGCAACAAAATGACGGGGGGTGGAAACACCATATATTTT. The rearrangement joins TRBV28 to TRBJ1-3; D is possibly TRBD1 (5 bases). This CDR3 has 15 residues. Looked up from germline, CDR1 is MDHEN and CDR2 is SYDVKM. V lost 7 bases, J lost 3 bases, and 16 bases lay in between.

The chain is built from TRBV27 and TRBJ2-2, with a weak D call TRBD1 (6 bases). Germline loops: CDR1 MNHEY, CDR2 SMNVEV (reference sequence). With 8 bases removed from V and 2 bases from J, the gap between germline ends came to 12 bases. The CDR3 extends over 14 amino acids. CDR3: CASCRTANTGELFF. Here the CDR3 DNA reads TGTGCCAGCTGCCGGACAGCTAACACCGGGGAGCTGTTTTTT.

This rearrangement joins TRBV6-1 to TRBJ1-2; 8 bases are a match to TRBD1. Germline trimming cut 3 bases from V and 6 bases from J; bases unmatched to any gene: 3. Germline CDR1 MNHNS, CDR2 SASEGT. CDR3 length: 13 amino acids. The chain's CDR3 is CASSDGQGHGYTF. DNA of the CDR3: TGTGCCAGCAGTGACGGACAGGGCCATGGCTACACCTTC.

The gene calls are TRBV4-2 and TRBJ2-7; TRBD2 agrees at 12 bases. J lost 5 bases, V lost 3 bases, and 5 bases had no gene match. The CDR3 has 15 residues. From germline, CDR1 is LGHNA and CDR2 YNFKEQ. The CDR3 nucleotides read TGTGCCAGCAGCCAGGACGGACTAGCGGGAAACGAGCAGTACTTC. This sequence encodes CASSQDGLAGNEQYF.